Below are 3 T cell receptor beta chains sequenced from a single sample in a study of shared clonotypes between healthy human individuals. TCRdb keeps only in-frame clones here, not all; method: immunoSEQ multiplex PCR. Of more than 2,000,000 clones in the sample, 90% to 95% were seen once. Sequencing used naive CD4+ T cells from PBMCs. Regarding subset: CD45RA+ positively selected. The receptor set was obtained from a man aged 18 to 29 in good health. Some clones in this sample may be carry-over from other donors' samples.

In its sample, this clone was seen once. The CDR3, as DNA: TGTGCCAGCAGCCCCGGCGCAGGGGCCACCGGGGAGCTGTTTTTT. As protein: CASSPGAGATGELFF. The rearrangement uses TRBV7-8 and TRBJ2-2, with a possible D match to TRBD1 (6 bases). Trimming cost V 5 bases and J 4 bases, with 14 bases left between them. The CDR3 loop spans 15 amino acids. Germline lookup yields CDR1 SGHVS and CDR2 FQNEAQ.

J is TRBJ2-7 and V is TRBV4-3; tentatively, D is TRBD1 (6 bases). V was clipped by 0 bases and J by 0 bases, with 18 bases between them. The CDR3 loop spans 18 amino acids. Germline V lookup: CDR1 LGHNA, CDR2 YSLEER. CDR3 loop: CASSQDLSPAGASYEQYF. As DNA, the CDR3 is TGCGCCAGCAGCCAAGACTTGAGCCCGGCAGGGGCCTCCTACGAGCAGTACTTC.

This chain joins TRBV27 and TRBJ1-2, with 7 bases fitting TRBD1. The CDR3 length is 13 residues. Germline V gene data show CDR1 as MNHEY and CDR2 as SMNVEV (reference sequence). Trimming at V came to 7 bases and at J to 10 bases, leaving 12 bases not matched to a gene. This CDR3 reads CASKPGGEPYYTF. The CDR3 coding sequence is TGTGCCAGCAAGCCAGGGGGAGAACCTTACTACACCTTC.